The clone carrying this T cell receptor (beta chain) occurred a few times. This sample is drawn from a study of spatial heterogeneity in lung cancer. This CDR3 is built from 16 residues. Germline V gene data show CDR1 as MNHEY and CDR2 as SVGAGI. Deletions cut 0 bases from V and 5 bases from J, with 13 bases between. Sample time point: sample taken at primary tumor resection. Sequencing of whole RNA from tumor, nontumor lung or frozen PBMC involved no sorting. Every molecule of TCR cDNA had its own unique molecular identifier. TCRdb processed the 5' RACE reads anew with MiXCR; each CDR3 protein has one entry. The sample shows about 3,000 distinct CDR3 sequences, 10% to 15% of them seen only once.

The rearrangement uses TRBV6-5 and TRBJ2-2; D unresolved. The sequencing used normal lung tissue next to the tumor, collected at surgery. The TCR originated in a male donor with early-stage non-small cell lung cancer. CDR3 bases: TGTGCCAGCAGTTACTCGTATGGAATCGGAACCGGGGAGCTGTTTTTT. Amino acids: CASSYSYGIGTGELFF.